These 28 T cell receptor beta chains were sequenced from one sample in a study of identical twins. TCRdb re-derived calls from the 5' RACE reads in MiXCR, one entry per CDR3 protein. The profile shows more than 200,000 distinct CDR3 sequences, more than 13% of them singletons. Source material: memory (CD45RO+) T cells sorted from blood. Receptors originate from a woman aged 18-30 years in good health.

In this sample, this clonotype turned up a few times. The chain is built from TRBV20-1 and TRBJ2-2; 13 nucleotides agree with TRBD2. CDR3 length: 16 amino acids. Looked up from germline, CDR1 is DFQATT and CDR2 is SNEGSKA (reference sequence). Losses at the gene ends were 5 bases for V and 4 bases for J; bases not matched to a gene: 7. The CDR3 DNA follows: TGCAGTGCTCCCACTAGCGGGGGGGCAAGCACCGGGGAGCTGTTTTTT. Protein sequence: CSAPTSGGASTGELFF.

This clonotype appeared a few times. The chain uses TRBV10-3 and TRBJ2-7; D uncertain. Trimming took 4 bases from V and 4 from J, leaving 14 bases between them. The CDR3 loop spans 14 amino acids. In germline, CDR1 is ENHRY, CDR2 SYGVKD. The CDR3 region is CAISGGTPGYEQYF. CDR3 DNA: TGTGCCATCAGTGGGGGAACCCCCGGTTACGAGCAGTACTTC.

This clonotype has at least ten counts. This chain connects TRBV2 to TRBJ2-1; 8 bases are shared with TRBD1. V lost 8 bases, J lost 0 bases, and 3 bases stayed unmatched. CDR1 is SNHLY and CDR2 is FYNNEI in the germline V gene. The CDR3 is 14 residues long. The CDR3 sequence is CASRQGSSYNEQFF. The CDR3 bases are TGTGCCAGCCGACAGGGGAGCTCCTACAATGAGCAGTTCTTC.

This clonotype was recorded many times. This sequence joins TRBV6-1 and TRBJ2-5, with D perhaps being TRBD1 or TRBD2 (5 bases each). The V end was cut by 6 bases, the J end by 1 base, with 9 bases between. The CDR3 covers 13 residues. Germline V gene sequence: CDR1 MNHNS, CDR2 SASEGT. The CDR3: CASSPGRQETQYF. The DNA for the CDR3 is TGTGCCAGCAGCCCGGGGCGCCAAGAGACCCAGTACTTC.

This sequence joins TRBV4-2 and TRBJ1-2, with D possibly being TRBD1 (6 bases). The germline gives CDR1 LGHNA, CDR2 YNFKEQ. This CDR3 spans 18 amino acids. The germline V and J ends were trimmed by 0 bases and 2 bases, with 19 bases remaining between them. CDR3 sequence reads: CASSQEVQGLGGNYGYTF. In DNA, the CDR3 is TGTGCCAGCAGCCAAGAAGTCCAGGGGCTTGGGGGAAACTATGGCTACACCTTC.

This clonotype has just a few counts. The chain carries TRBV5-6 and TRBJ2-5; D might be TRBD1 (6 bases). Trimming removed 2 bases from V and 2 bases from J, with 10 bases in between. The germline CDR1 and CDR2 sequences are SGHDT and YYEEEE. The CDR3 consists of 14 residues. CDR3 protein: CASSLGGVQETQYF. CDR3 nucleotide sequence: TGTGCCAGCAGCTTAGGGGGTGTACAAGAGACCCAGTACTTC. The full variable domain, completed using reference TRBV5-6 and TRBJ2-5, is DAGVTQSPTHLIKTRGQQVTLRCSPKSGHDTVSWYQQALGQGPQFIFQYYEEEERQRGNFPDRFSGHQFPNYSSELNVNALLLGDSALYLCASSLGGVQETQYFGPGTRLLVL.

This clonotype was seen only a few times. The chain has TRBV29-1 and TRBJ1-2; 10 positions match TRBD1. CDR1 and CDR2 (germline): SQVTM, ANQGSEA. The CDR3 is 15 residues long. V lost 0 bases and J lost 4; bases outside the gene matches: 5. The CDR3 DNA reads TGCAGCGTTGAAGATCGGGGACAGGGGTCCTATGGCTACACCTTC. This sequence encodes CSVEDRGQGSYGYTF.

This clonotype was detected a few times. The chain combines TRBV6-1 with TRBJ2-1; 7 bases fit TRBD2. Germline CDR1 MNHNS, CDR2 SASEGT. V was clipped by 8 bases and J by 4 bases; unmatched bases: 8. The CDR3 totals 14 residues. For the CDR3, the DNA is TGTGCCAGCCGGTCTAGCGGACCTTACAATGAGCAGTTCTTC. It codes for CASRSSGPYNEQFF.

This chain connects TRBV10-2 to TRBJ2-7; 8 nucleotides agree with TRBD1. Trimming at V came to 6 bases and at J to 0 bases, leaving 4 bases not matched to a gene. The CDR3 covers 14 residues. Germline CDR1 is WSHSY and CDR2 is SAAADI. For the CDR3, the DNA is TGCGCCAGCAGCGGACAGGGCTACTCCTACGAGCAGTACTTC. Protein product: CASSGQGYSYEQYF.

The chain employs TRBV12-3 or TRBV12-4 and TRBJ1-2, with D hard to call. The CDR3 is 11 residues long. Between the trimmed V and J ends, which lost 7 bases and 7 bases, there was a span of 10 bases. The CDR3 loop is CASMTSFGYTF. Here the CDR3 DNA reads TGTGCCAGCATGACAAGCTTTGGCTACACCTTC.

This clonotype was detected many times. The V call is TRBV6-1, the J call TRBJ2-2; 7 bases align to TRBD1. Germline trimming cut 6 bases from V and 4 bases from J; bases unmatched to any gene: 5. The CDR3 consists of 14 residues. Germline V CDR1 and CDR2: MNHNS, SASEGT. The CDR3 nucleotides are TGTGCCAGCAGGTCGACAGGGCCCACCGGGGAGCTGTTTTTT. Its protein is CASRSTGPTGELFF.

The chain employs TRBV12-3 or TRBV12-4 and TRBJ2-2; 9 bases map to TRBD1. The V segment lost 11 bases and the J segment 0 bases; nucleotides outside the gene matches: 16. The CDR3 is 18 residues long. CDR3 residues: CACSTGQGTSANTGELFF. The CDR3, as DNA: TGTGCCTGCTCCACAGGACAGGGGACATCCGCGAACACCGGGGAGCTGTTTTTT.

The chain links TRBV6-6 to TRBJ2-1; D possibly corresponds to TRBD2 (6 bases). Trimming cost V 5 bases and J 10 bases, with 15 bases left between them. CDR3 length: 13 residues. Germline CDR1 and CDR2: MNHNY and SVGAGI (reference sequence). CDR3 residues: CASSRGNGKEQFF. DNA of the CDR3: TGTGCCAGCAGTCGGGGGAACGGGAAGGAGCAGTTCTTC.

This clonotype was observed a handful of times. The rearrangement joins TRBV24-1 to TRBJ2-3, with D maybe TRBD2 (6 bases). The CDR3 length is 15 residues. V was clipped by 8 bases and J by 7 bases, with 21 bases between them. From germline, CDR1 is KGHDR and CDR2 SFDVKD. CDR3 residues: CATTPYIRGRHTQYF. The DNA of the CDR3 is TGTGCCACCACACCCTATATTCGAGGGAGGCATACGCAGTATTTT.

A few counts support this clonotype. The J gene is TRBJ1-2, the V gene TRBV7-2; D not resolved. Germline values: CDR1 SGHTA, CDR2 FQGNSA. V gave up 1 base and J gave up 5 bases, with 8 bases separating them. The CDR3 totals 13 residues. The chain's CDR3 is CASSLDRTYGYTF. DNA for the CDR3: TGTGCCAGCAGCTTAGATAGAACTTATGGCTACACCTTC. Filled out from reference TRBV7-2 and TRBJ1-2, the complete variable domain reads GAGVSQSPSNKVTEKGKDVELRCDPISGHTALYWYRQSLGQGLEFLIYFQGNSAPDKSGLPSDRFSAERTGGSVSTLTIQRTQQEDSAVYLCASSLDRTYGYTFGSGTRLTVV.

The chain carries TRBV5-6 and TRBJ2-1; 7 bases are a match to TRBD1. The ends lost 4 bases at V and 9 bases at J; junction bases unmatched: 7. The germline CDR1 and CDR2 sequences are SGHDT and YYEEEE. The CDR3 spans 13 residues. This CDR3 reads CASSPTGVLEQFF. CDR3 sequence (DNA): TGTGCCAGCAGCCCCACAGGGGTTCTTGAGCAGTTCTTC.

Comments on this clonotype: An end of the junction does not agree with germline; a read error may underlie this. The V and J genes are TRBV10-3 and TRBJ2-1; 8 bases align to TRBD2. The CDR3 is 18 residues long. Germline CDR1 reads ENHRY; CDR2 reads SYGVKD. The CDR3 here is CAFSPVRRGVGSYNEQFF. CDR3 bases: TGTGCCTTCAGCCCGGTTAGGCGGGGGGTAGGGTCCTACAATGAGCAGTTCTTC.

The chain is built from TRBV7-3 and TRBJ1-1, with 7 bases that match TRBD1. The CDR3 totals 14 residues. Trimming at V came to 5 bases and at J to 6 bases, leaving 9 bases not matched to a gene. Germline CDR1 is SGHTA and CDR2 is FQGTGA. The CDR3 loop reads CASSATGRLAEAFF. CDR3 DNA: TGTGCCAGCAGCGCGACAGGGCGGCTCGCTGAAGCTTTCTTT.

The sample holds many counts of this clonotype. V usage is TRBV29-1 and J usage is TRBJ1-2, with D possibly being TRBD1 (6 bases). CDR3 length equals 12 residues. V lost 7 bases to trimming and J lost 4 bases, with 13 bases between them. Germline V gene lookup returns CDR1 SQVTM and CDR2 ANQGSEA. This chain's CDR3 is CSGGTSSYGYTF. CDR3 sequence (DNA): TGCAGCGGGGGGACAAGCAGCTATGGCTACACCTTC.

The V gene is TRBV6-1, the J gene TRBJ2-1, with TRBD2 identical over 10 bases. In germline, CDR1 is MNHNS, CDR2 SASEGT. This CDR3 spans 13 amino acids. V lost 7 bases, J lost 8 bases, and 5 bases stayed unmatched. The CDR3 DNA reads TGTGCCAGCACCCTAGCGGGAGTGGATGAGCAGTTCTTC. Translated, it gives CASTLAGVDEQFF.

This clonotype has only a few counts. The chain recombines TRBV2 with TRBJ1-2, with unresolved D. The germline V gene has CDR1 SNHLY and CDR2 FYNNEI. Deletions cut 6 bases from V and 7 bases from J, with 9 bases between. CDR3 length: 11 residues. The CDR3 spells CASRDLAGYTF. In DNA, the CDR3 is TGTGCCAGCAGAGACCTAGCTGGCTACACCTTC.

The chain carries TRBV7-2 and TRBJ2-5, with no clear D. Germline V gene lookup returns CDR1 SGHTA and CDR2 FQGNSA. This CDR3 is built from 15 residues. The V end lost 5 bases, the J end lost 5 bases, and 18 bases lay between the germline ends. The CDR3 here is CASSPAKRAVETQYF. The CDR3, as DNA: TGTGCCAGCAGCCCAGCCAAGAGAGCAGTGGAGACCCAGTACTTC.

The rearrangement links TRBV7-9 to TRBJ2-5, with 10 bases aligning to TRBD1. Germline values: CDR1 SEHNR, CDR2 FQNEAQ (reference sequence). The CDR3 sequence is 16 residues long. Losses at the gene ends were 5 bases for V and 3 bases for J; bases not matched to a gene: 9. DNA for the CDR3: TGTGCCAGCAGCCCCGATCTGGGACAGGGGAAAGAGACCCAGTACTTC. Translation: CASSPDLGQGKETQYF.

This clonotype was detected ten times or more. This chain joins TRBV3-1 and TRBJ2-2; a weak D match, TRBD2 (5 bases). The CDR3 is made up of 13 amino acids. Trimming cost V 10 bases and J 4 bases, with 13 bases left between them. Germline V lookup: CDR1 LGHDT, CDR2 YNNKEL (reference sequence). In DNA, the CDR3 is TGTGCCACCGCCCAAGCGGTCACCGGGGAGCTGTTTTTT. It encodes CATAQAVTGELFF.

This clonotype was detected many times. The J gene is TRBJ2-1, the V gene TRBV7-2, with 11 bases lining up with TRBD2. The CDR3 loop spans 17 amino acids. Germline V gene data show CDR1 as SGHTA and CDR2 as FQGNSA. J gave up 9 bases and V 0 bases, and 10 bases lay outside the gene matches. CDR3 DNA: TGTGCCAGCAGCTTAGCGCTGGCTAGCGGGAGGAGAAGTGAGCAGTTCTTC. Protein sequence: CASSLALASGRRSEQFF.

This clonotype was seen a handful of times. The chain recombines TRBV6-5 with TRBJ2-7; tentative D call: TRBD1 (5 bases). Germline values: CDR1 MNHEY, CDR2 SVGAGI. The CDR3 totals 12 residues. Trimming removed 5 bases from V and 6 bases from J, with 11 bases in between. The CDR3 spells CASSQAGFEQYF. The CDR3 DNA sequence: TGTGCCAGCAGTCAAGCAGGGTTCGAGCAGTACTTC.

This clonotype was counted a few times. V and J are TRBV5-1 and TRBJ2-5, with D possibly called TRBD1 or TRBD2 (6 bases each). Per the germline V gene, CDR1 is SGHRS and CDR2 is YFSETQ. V shed 4 bases and J shed 2 bases, with 15 bases lying between them. The CDR3 runs 15 residues. The CDR3 nucleotides are TGCGCCAGCAGCCCGGAAACAGGGAGGCAAGAGACCCAGTACTTC. Its protein is CASSPETGRQETQYF. The full variable domain, rest sourced from reference TRBV5-1 and TRBJ2-5, is KAGVTQTPRYLIKTRGQQVTLSCSPISGHRSVSWYQQTPGQGLQFLFEYFSETQRNKGNFPGRFSGRQFSNSRSEMNVSTLELGDSALYLCASSPETGRQETQYFGPGTRLLVL.

There are a few counts of this clonotype. The chain couples TRBV5-1 to TRBJ2-5; D is ambiguous. Germline V CDR1 and CDR2: SGHRS, YFSETQ. The CDR3 is 13 residues long. V lost 7 bases to trimming and J lost 5 bases, with 15 bases between them. DNA of the CDR3: TGCGCCAGCGACGAAGGCTACAAGGAGACCCAGTACTTC. Its protein product is CASDEGYKETQYF.